This T cell receptor beta chain stems from a study of blood T cells in healthy people across ages. Background on the study: Using template switching, researchers captured about one barcoded beta molecule for each two T cells.

The authors extracted at least 5.5 micrograms of total RNA per sample. This clonotype was detected a few times. A second PCR of 7 to 11 cycles used a sample-barcoded 5' primer and a J-beta primer mix. The study obtained at least 3 million CDR3-containing paired-end reads from every sample. MiXCR, run by TCRdb on the 5' RACE reads, gives a single entry per CDR3 protein. The sample has 1.5 million to 2 million distinct CDR3 sequences, roughly 30% seen once. CDR1 and CDR2 (germline): SNHLY, FYNNEI. The CDR3 spans 13 residues. J gave up 0 bases and V 6 bases, and 0 bases lay outside the gene matches. The chain uses TRBV2 and TRBJ2-3; 7 bases are a match to TRBD1. The receptor's source is a woman aged 25 to 39 in good health. The sequenced sample was blood. Here the CDR3 DNA reads TGTGCCAGCAGGGGACAGAGCACAGATACGCAGTATTTT. Encoded protein: CASRGQSTDTQYF.